This T cell receptor beta chain derives from a study of shared clonotypes between healthy human individuals. Whole-study context: Ranging from 18 to 49 in age, donors were two women and a few men. The study's findings and limits: Memory subsets generally showed smaller estimated richness than naive subsets did.

Method: immunoSEQ multiplex PCR; TCRdb's copy keeps in-frame clones and lacks some. Of over 2 million clones listed, just under 95% are singletons. The CD4+ fraction was divided into a CD45RA+ naive subset and a CD45RA-negative memory subset. Worth noting for this clone: Antigen unknown.

The sequenced material came from naive CD4+ T cells from PBMCs. Indicated subset: CD45RA+ positively selected. The clonotype comes from a man aged 18 to 29 in good health. Some clones in this sample may be carry-over from other donors' samples.

The DNA of the CDR3 is TGTGCCAGCAGTGAAGAGGGACAGGGCGGCCAGTACTTC. It is translated as CASSEEGQGGQYF. This chain links TRBV6-1 with TRBJ2-4; 9 positions match TRBD1. Germline assignment: CDR1 MNHNS and CDR2 SASEGT. The V and J ends lost 1 base and 13 bases, in that order; junction bases with no gene match: 5. The CDR3 covers 13 residues.